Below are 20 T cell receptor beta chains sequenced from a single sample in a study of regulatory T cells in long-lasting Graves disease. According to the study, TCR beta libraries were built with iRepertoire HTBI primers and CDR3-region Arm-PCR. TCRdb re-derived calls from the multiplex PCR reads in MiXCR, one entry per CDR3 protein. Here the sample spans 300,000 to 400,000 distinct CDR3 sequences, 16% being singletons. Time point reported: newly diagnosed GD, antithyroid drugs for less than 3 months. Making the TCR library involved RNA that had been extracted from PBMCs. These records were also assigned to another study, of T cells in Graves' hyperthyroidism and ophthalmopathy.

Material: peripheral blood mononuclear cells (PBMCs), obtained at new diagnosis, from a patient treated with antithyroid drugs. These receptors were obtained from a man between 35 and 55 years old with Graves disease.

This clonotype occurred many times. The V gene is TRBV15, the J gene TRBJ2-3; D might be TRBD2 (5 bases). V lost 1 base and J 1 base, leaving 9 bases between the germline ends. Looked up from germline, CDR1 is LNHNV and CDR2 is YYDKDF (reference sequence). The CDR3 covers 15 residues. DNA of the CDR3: TGTGCCACCAGCAGAGGAGGGCCACGCACAGATACGCAGTATTTT. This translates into CATSRGGPRTDTQYF.

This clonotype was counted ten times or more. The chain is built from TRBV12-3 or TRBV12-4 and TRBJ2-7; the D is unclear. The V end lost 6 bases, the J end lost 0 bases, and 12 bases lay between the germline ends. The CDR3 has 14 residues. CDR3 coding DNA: TGTGCCAGCAGCCCAGCCGGTACCTCCTACGAGCAGTACTTC. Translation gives CASSPAGTSYEQYF.

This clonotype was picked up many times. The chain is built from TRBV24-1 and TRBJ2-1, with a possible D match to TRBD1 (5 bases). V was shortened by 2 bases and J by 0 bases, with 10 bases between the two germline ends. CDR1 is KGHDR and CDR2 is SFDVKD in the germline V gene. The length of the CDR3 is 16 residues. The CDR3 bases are TGTGCCACCAGTGATTACAGGTCCAGCTCCTACAATGAGCAGTTCTTC. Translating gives CATSDYRSSSYNEQFF.

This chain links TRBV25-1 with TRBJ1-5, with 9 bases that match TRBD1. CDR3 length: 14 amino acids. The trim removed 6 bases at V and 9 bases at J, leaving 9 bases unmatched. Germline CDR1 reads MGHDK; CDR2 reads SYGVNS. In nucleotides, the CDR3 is TGTGCCAGCAGCGGGACAGGGTTCATGGGGCCCCAGCATTTT. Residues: CASSGTGFMGPQHF.

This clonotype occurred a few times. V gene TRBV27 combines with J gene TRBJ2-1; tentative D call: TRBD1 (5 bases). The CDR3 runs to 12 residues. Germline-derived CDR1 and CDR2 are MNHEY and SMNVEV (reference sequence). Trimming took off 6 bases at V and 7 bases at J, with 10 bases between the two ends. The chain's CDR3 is CASRRGINEQFF. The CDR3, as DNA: TGTGCCAGCAGAAGGGGAATAAATGAGCAGTTCTTC.

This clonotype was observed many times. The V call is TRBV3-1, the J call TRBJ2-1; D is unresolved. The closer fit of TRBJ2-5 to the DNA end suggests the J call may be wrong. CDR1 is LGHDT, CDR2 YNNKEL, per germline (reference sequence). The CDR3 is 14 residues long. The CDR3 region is CASSQGTPAWTQYF. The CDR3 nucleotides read TGTGCCAGCAGCCAAGGGACCCCCGCGTGGACCCAGTACTTC.

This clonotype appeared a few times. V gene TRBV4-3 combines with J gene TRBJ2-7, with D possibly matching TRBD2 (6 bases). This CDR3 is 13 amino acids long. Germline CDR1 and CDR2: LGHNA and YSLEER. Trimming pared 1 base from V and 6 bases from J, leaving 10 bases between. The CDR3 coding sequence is TGCGCCAGCAGCCAAGCGGGGGAGAGCGAGCAGTACTTC. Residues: CASSQAGESEQYF.

The CDR3 reads CSVQGTVSTGELFF. The DNA for the CDR3 is TGCAGCGTCCAAGGGACGGTATCAACCGGGGAGCTGTTTTTT. The chain joins TRBV29-1 to TRBJ2-2, with D perhaps TRBD1 or TRBD2 (5 bases each). CDR3 length: 14 amino acids. Germline V gene data show CDR1 as SQVTM and CDR2 as ANQGSEA. Trimming left V 6 bases short and J 5 bases short, with 16 bases between.

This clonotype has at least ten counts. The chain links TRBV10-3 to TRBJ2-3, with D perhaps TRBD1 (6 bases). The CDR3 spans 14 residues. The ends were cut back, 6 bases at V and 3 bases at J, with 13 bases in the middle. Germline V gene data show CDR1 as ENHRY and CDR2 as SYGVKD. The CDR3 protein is CAISDRLGTDTQYF. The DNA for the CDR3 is TGTGCCATCAGCGACAGGTTGGGGACAGATACGCAGTATTTT.

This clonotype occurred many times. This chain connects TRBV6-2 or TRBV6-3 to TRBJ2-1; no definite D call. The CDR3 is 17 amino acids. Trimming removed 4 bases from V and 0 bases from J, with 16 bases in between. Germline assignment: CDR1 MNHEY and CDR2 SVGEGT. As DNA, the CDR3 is TGTGCCAGCAGTTTCTCCCTCACACGGAGCTCCTACAATGAGCAGTTCTTC. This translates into CASSFSLTRSSYNEQFF.

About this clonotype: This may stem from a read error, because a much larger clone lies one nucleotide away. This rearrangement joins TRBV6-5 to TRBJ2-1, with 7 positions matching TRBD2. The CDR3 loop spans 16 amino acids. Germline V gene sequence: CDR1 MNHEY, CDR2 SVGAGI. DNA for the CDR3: TGTGCCAGCAATTACTGGTCCGGGGGGTACCAAGAGACCCAGTTCTTC. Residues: CASNYWSGGYQETQFF.

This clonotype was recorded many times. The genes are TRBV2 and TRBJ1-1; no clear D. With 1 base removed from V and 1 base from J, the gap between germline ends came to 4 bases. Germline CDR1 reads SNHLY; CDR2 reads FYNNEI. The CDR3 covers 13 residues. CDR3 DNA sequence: TGTGCCAGCAGTGAAGTGGGGAACACTGAAGCTTTCTTT. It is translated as CASSEVGNTEAFF. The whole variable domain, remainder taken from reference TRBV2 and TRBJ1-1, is EPEVTQTPSHQVTQMGQEVILRCVPISNHLYFYWYRQILGQKVEFLVSFYNNEISEKSEIFDDQFSVERPDGSNFTLKIRSTKLEDSAMYFCASSEVGNTEAFFGQGTRLTVV.

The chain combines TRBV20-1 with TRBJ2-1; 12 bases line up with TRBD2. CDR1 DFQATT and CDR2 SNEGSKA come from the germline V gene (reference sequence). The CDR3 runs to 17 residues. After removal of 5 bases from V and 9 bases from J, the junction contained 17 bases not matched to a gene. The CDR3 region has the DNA TGCAGTGCTGCTAGGACTAGCGGGGTCGGAGCTGGGGGTGAGCAGTTCTTC. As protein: CSAARTSGVGAGGEQFF.

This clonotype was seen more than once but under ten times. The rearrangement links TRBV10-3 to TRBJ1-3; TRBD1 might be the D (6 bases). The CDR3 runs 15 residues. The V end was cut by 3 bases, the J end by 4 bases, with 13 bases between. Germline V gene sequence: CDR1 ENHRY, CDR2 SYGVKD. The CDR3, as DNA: TGTGCCATCAGTGAACCGGGACACCTGGGAAACACCATATATTTT. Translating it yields CAISEPGHLGNTIYF.

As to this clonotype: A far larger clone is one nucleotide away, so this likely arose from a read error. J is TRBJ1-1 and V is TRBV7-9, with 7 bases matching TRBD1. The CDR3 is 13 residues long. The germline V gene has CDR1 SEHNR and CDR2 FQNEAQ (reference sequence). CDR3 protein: CASSLSLGQSALF. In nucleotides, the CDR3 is TGTGCCAGCAGCTTATCCTTGGGACAGTCAGCTCTCTTT.

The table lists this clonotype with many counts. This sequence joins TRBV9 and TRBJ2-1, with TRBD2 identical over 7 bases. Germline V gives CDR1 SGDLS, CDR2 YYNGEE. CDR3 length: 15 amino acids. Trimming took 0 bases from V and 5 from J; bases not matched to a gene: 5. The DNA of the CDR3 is TGTGCCAGCAGCGTAGGGGGCGGGGGACACAATGAGCAGTTCTTC. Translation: CASSVGGGGHNEQFF.

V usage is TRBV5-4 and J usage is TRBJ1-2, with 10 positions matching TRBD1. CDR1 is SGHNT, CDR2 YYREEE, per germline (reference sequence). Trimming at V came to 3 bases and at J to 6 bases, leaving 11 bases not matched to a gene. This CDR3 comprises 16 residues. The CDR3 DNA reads TGTGCCAGCAGCTGGAAGACAGGGGGCGCCTCTCATGGCTACACCTTC. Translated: CASSWKTGGASHGYTF.

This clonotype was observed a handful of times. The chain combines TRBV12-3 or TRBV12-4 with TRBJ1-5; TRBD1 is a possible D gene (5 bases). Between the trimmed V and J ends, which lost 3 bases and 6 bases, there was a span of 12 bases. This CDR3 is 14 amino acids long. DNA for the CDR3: TGTGCCAGCAGTTTTGGCGGGGGGGGTCAGCCCCAGCATTTT. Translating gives CASSFGGGGQPQHF.

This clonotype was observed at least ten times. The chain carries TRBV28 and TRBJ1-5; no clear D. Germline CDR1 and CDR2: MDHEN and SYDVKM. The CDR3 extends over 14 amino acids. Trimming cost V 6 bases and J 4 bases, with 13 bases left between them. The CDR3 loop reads CASRSRALNQPQHF. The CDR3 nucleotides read TGTGCCAGCAGAAGCCGGGCTTTAAATCAGCCCCAGCATTTT.

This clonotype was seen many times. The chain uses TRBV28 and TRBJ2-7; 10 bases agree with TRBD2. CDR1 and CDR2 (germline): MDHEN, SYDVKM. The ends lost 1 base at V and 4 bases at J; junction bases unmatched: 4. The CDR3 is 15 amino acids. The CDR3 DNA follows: TGTGCCAGCAGTTTATCAGGTAGCGGGGGGTACGAGCAGTACTTC. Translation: CASSLSGSGGYEQYF. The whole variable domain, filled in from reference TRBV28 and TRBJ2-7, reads DVKVTQSSRYLVKRTGEKVFLECVQDMDHENMFWYRQDPGLGLRLIYFSYDVKMKEKGDIPEGYSVSREKKERFSLILESASTNQTSMYLCASSLSGSGGYEQYFGPGTRLTVT.